The 17 T cell receptor beta chains below all came from one sample that was sequenced in a study of identical twins. Using its own MiXCR run on the 5' RACE reads, TCRdb lists one record per CDR3 protein. This table has about 240,000 distinct CDR3 sequences, roughly a tenth appearing once. Input material: memory T cells sorted from blood. These receptors came from a man aged 45-65 years in good health.

This clonotype was detected many times. This chain links TRBV6-1 with TRBJ2-3, with D perhaps TRBD2 (5 bases). The CDR3 runs to 15 residues. Germline CDR1 is MNHNS and CDR2 is SASEGT. V was trimmed by 1 base and J by 1 base, leaving 9 bases between them. The CDR3 loop is CASSEGAGGTDTQYF. CDR3 nucleotides: TGTGCCAGCAGTGAAGGGGCCGGGGGCACAGATACGCAGTATTTT.

This clonotype was picked up many times. This chain joins TRBV20-1 and TRBJ1-5, with 9 bases lining up with TRBD1. The CDR3 loop spans 15 amino acids. Germline CDR1 is DFQATT and CDR2 is SNEGSKA (reference sequence). Trimming removed 3 bases from V and 4 bases from J; junction bases left unmatched: 7. The CDR3 nucleotides read TGCAGTGCTAGGCTAGCCGGGACAGGGAATCAGCCCCAGCATTTT. It yields the protein CSARLAGTGNQPQHF.

There are many counts of this clonotype. This chain connects TRBV20-1 to TRBJ2-3, with 9 bases identical to TRBD2. The junction had 7 bases not matched to a gene; V was cut back by 3 bases and J by 0 bases. The CDR3 length is 16 residues. CDR1 and CDR2 (germline): DFQATT, SNEGSKA (reference sequence). The CDR3 nucleotides read TGCAGTGCTAGTGGATCGGCGGGGGGGAGCACAGATACGCAGTATTTT. This encodes CSASGSAGGSTDTQYF.

The chain uses TRBV15 and TRBJ2-3; D might be TRBD1 (5 bases). CDR1 and CDR2 (germline): LNHNV, YYDKDF (reference sequence). The V gene lost 4 bases and the J gene lost 0 bases, with 8 bases spanning the gap. The CDR3 has 14 residues. CDR3 protein: CATSKKGSTDTQYF. CDR3 bases: TGTGCCACCAGCAAAAAGGGGAGCACAGATACGCAGTATTTT.

There are many counts of this clonotype. The gene calls are TRBV13 and TRBJ2-3, with a weak D call TRBD1 (5 bases). CDR1 and CDR2 (germline): PRHDT, FYEKMQ (reference sequence). The CDR3 runs to 13 residues. Trimming pared 3 bases from V and 6 bases from J, leaving 10 bases between. The CDR3 region has the DNA TGTGCCAGCAGCTTCAGGGCTAGGGATACGCAGTATTTT. Protein: CASSFRARDTQYF.

The table lists this clonotype with many counts. The genes are TRBV7-9 and TRBJ2-2, with a possible D match to TRBD2 (6 bases). Trimming stripped 5 bases from V and 5 bases from J, with 18 bases between. Germline V lookup: CDR1 SEHNR, CDR2 FQNEAQ (reference sequence). This CDR3 spans 16 amino acids. The CDR3 loop reads CASSGGLNGLTGELFF. CDR3 bases: TGTGCCAGCAGCGGGGGACTTAATGGACTTACCGGGGAGCTGTTTTTT.

This clonotype was counted ten times or more. This chain links TRBV12-3 or TRBV12-4 with TRBJ2-3, with TRBD2 identical over 7 bases. The CDR3 consists of 16 residues. V dropped 1 base and J dropped 2; count of bases not matched to a gene: 6. The CDR3 region has the DNA TGTGCCAGCAGTTTAGGGGCTAGCGGCACCACAGATACGCAGTATTTT. Protein product: CASSLGASGTTDTQYF.

This clonotype showed up many times. This chain connects TRBV6-1 to TRBJ1-5; 9 bases are shared with TRBD1. The ends lost 8 bases at V and 5 bases at J; junction bases unmatched: 1. There are 12 residues in the CDR3. Germline V gene lookup returns CDR1 MNHNS and CDR2 SASEGT. CDR3 amino acids: CASRTGDQPQHF. The DNA for the CDR3 is TGTGCCAGCCGGACAGGGGATCAGCCCCAGCATTTT.

Many counts were recorded for this clonotype. The chain joins TRBV20-1 to TRBJ2-3; 9 bases fit TRBD1. Germline assignment: CDR1 DFQATT and CDR2 SNEGSKA (reference sequence). This CDR3 contains 14 residues. V gave up 4 bases and J gave up 5 bases; unmatched junction bases: 7. The CDR3 is CSANGQGNIDTQYF. The CDR3 region has the DNA TGCAGTGCTAACGGACAGGGGAACATAGATACGCAGTATTTT.

V is TRBV6-5 and J is TRBJ2-2; D is unresolved. V gave up 2 bases and J gave up 6 bases, with 4 bases separating them. The CDR3 sequence is 12 residues long. CDR1 is MNHEY and CDR2 is SVGAGI in the germline V gene. The CDR3 DNA reads TGTGCCAGCAGTTACAGGTCCGGGGAGCTGTTTTTT. Its protein product is CASSYRSGELFF.

This clonotype came up a few times. This chain connects TRBV2 to TRBJ1-4, with 7 nucleotides matching TRBD1. Trimming cost V 6 bases and J 7 bases; bases outside gene matches: 14. The CDR3 contains 16 residues. CDR1 and CDR2 (germline): SNHLY, FYNNEI. For the CDR3, the DNA is TGTGCCAGCAGCCCTCAAGAGGGGGCGCATCGTGAAAAACTGTTTTTT. As protein: CASSPQEGAHREKLFF.

This clonotype was seen ten or more times. The chain couples TRBV28 to TRBJ2-1, with a possible D match to TRBD2 (7 bases). The V end was cut by 6 bases, the J end by 5 bases, with 14 bases between. Germline-derived CDR1 and CDR2 are MDHEN and SYDVKM. This CDR3 contains 14 residues. CDR3 loop: CASSRYGGHNEQFF. The CDR3 region has the DNA TGTGCCAGCAGCCGATACGGGGGGCACAATGAGCAGTTCTTC.

The CDR3, as DNA: TGTGCCAGCAGCCCCCGAGTCGGCAGAGATCTAGCTAACTATGGCTACACCTTC. This encodes CASSPRVGRDLANYGYTF. The chain employs TRBV28 and TRBJ1-2; the D is unclear. This CDR3 has 18 residues. CDR1 MDHEN and CDR2 SYDVKM come from the germline V gene. V lost 6 bases and J lost 0, with 23 bases in between.

The table lists this clonotype with many counts. The chain combines TRBV29-1 with TRBJ1-2; 8 bases agree with TRBD1. The CDR3 totals 14 residues. V was pared by 4 bases and J by 7 bases, with 11 bases of the junction left unmatched. Germline CDR1 and CDR2: SQVTM and ANQGSEA. The CDR3 DNA sequence: TGCAGCGTTGCGGAGGCGACAGGGGTTGTTGGCTACACCTTC. Its protein product is CSVAEATGVVGYTF.

This clonotype was seen more than once but under ten times. The rearrangement joins TRBV6-2 or TRBV6-3 to TRBJ2-1; possible D gene TRBD2, 5 bases. V lost 2 bases and J lost 6, with 8 bases in between. The CDR3 has 13 amino acids. The germline CDR1 and CDR2 sequences are MNHEY and SVGEGT. In nucleotides, the CDR3 is TGTGCCAGCAGTTACCAGCGGCCCAATGAGCAGTTCTTC. It is translated as CASSYQRPNEQFF.

This clonotype was picked up many times. The chain uses TRBV28 and TRBJ2-1, with 9 nucleotides matching TRBD2. The CDR3 runs 16 residues. Germline V gene sequence: CDR1 MDHEN, CDR2 SYDVKM. The junction had 5 bases not matched to a gene; V was cut back by 5 bases and J by 0 bases. CDR3 in DNA: TGTGCCAGCAGTAACCCTAGCGGGAACTCCTACAATGAGCAGTTCTTC. Its protein product is CASSNPSGNSYNEQFF.

This clonotype showed up just a few times. This rearrangement joins TRBV4-2 to TRBJ2-3; D remains ambiguous. This CDR3 is 13 amino acids long. The V end was cut by 5 bases, the J end by 4 bases, with 10 bases between. Germline lookup yields CDR1 LGHNA and CDR2 YNFKEQ. CDR3 amino acids: CASSSRPADTQYF. The CDR3 DNA reads as TGTGCCAGCAGCTCCAGGCCCGCAGATACGCAGTATTTT.